The 9 T cell receptor beta chains reported below all come from one sample, sequenced in a study of T-cell memory formation after mild COVID-19 (TCRdb year 2021). The library was generated by 5' RACE. TCRdb names Illumina NovaSeq 6000 as the instrument used. Using fastp trimming at Q25 and MiXCR clonotype assembly, TCRdb reanalyzed the public sequencing data and kept in-frame beta chains. CDR3 protein duplicates are merged, each entry listing the most common genes and DNA. The sample contains 400,000 to 550,000 distinct CDR3 sequences, roughly 23% of them found a single time. Around 12% of the sample belongs to the ten largest clones. Material: PBMCs or a T cell subset sorted from them (not recorded which). The receptors shown here come from an adult woman who had mild COVID-19 (a few samples of this study predate the infection). The sample titles of this study are shuffled in the database, so cell type and time point are left out; the donor was told from shared clones.

The table lists this clonotype with a few counts. The chain joins TRBV10-3 to TRBJ2-7; D is uncertain. The CDR3 is 15 residues long. CDR1 and CDR2 (germline): ENHRY, SYGVKD. V shed 5 bases and J shed 4 bases, with 18 bases lying between them. Here the CDR3 reads CAISSPIPLKYEQYF. CDR3 DNA sequence: TGTGCCATCAGTTCCCCTATACCACTCAAGTACGAGCAGTACTTC.

The chain carries TRBV20-1 and TRBJ2-7, with D perhaps matching TRBD2 (5 bases). This CDR3 contains 13 residues. Trimming cost V 1 base and J 1 base, with 8 bases left between them. Germline assignment: CDR1 DFQATT and CDR2 SNEGSKA (reference sequence). The CDR3 spells CSARGTSSYEQYF. The CDR3 bases are TGCAGTGCTAGAGGGACTTCATCCTACGAGCAGTACTTC.

This clonotype was found many times. The rearrangement links TRBV7-9 to TRBJ2-1; D perhaps matches TRBD2 (6 bases). This CDR3 comprises 14 residues. Per germline, CDR1 SEHNR and CDR2 FQNEAQ (reference sequence). V lost 5 bases to trimming and J lost 15 bases, with 23 bases between them. The CDR3 here is CASSPLRDFPLGFF. CDR3 DNA sequence: TGTGCCAGCAGCCCCCTCCGGGACTTTCCGTTGGGGTTCTTC.

This clonotype was seen a handful of times. This chain uses TRBV5-1 with TRBJ1-1; 8 bases fit TRBD1. Germline loops: CDR1 SGHRS, CDR2 YFSETQ. Germline trimming cut 4 bases from V and 1 base from J; bases unmatched to any gene: 3. The CDR3 consists of 14 residues. CDR3 DNA: TGCGCCAGCAGCACGGGACAGGAGAACACTGAAGCTTTCTTT. Its translation: CASSTGQENTEAFF.

This chain uses TRBV30 with TRBJ1-1, with D tentatively TRBD1 (5 bases). Trimming removed 7 bases at V and 8 bases at J, with 14 bases between. The length of the CDR3 is 11 residues. CDR1 is GTSNPN, CDR2 SVGIG, per germline (reference sequence). CDR3 in DNA: TGTGCCTCCACCCGGTGGGGGGAAGCTTTCTTT. Translating gives CASTRWGEAFF.

The rearrangement uses TRBV29-1 and TRBJ1-1; weak D call: TRBD1 (5 bases). Between the trimmed V and J ends, which lost 7 bases and 4 bases, there was a span of 7 bases. Per the germline V gene, CDR1 is SQVTM and CDR2 is ANQGSEA. CDR3 length: 10 residues. DNA for the CDR3: TGCAGCGCCCAGGGCACTGAAGCTTTCTTT. It is translated as CSAQGTEAFF.

This clonotype was seen a few times. The genes are TRBV7-3 and TRBJ2-5; the match to TRBD2 covers 7 bases. CDR1 is SGHTA and CDR2 is FQGTGA in the germline V gene. J lost 1 base, V lost 5 bases, and 10 bases had no gene match. The CDR3 extends over 16 amino acids. The CDR3 DNA sequence: TGTGCCAGCAGCCTACTCGGGGGGACCCGCCAAGAGACCCAGTACTTC. Protein product: CASSLLGGTRQETQYF.

This clonotype was counted between two and nine times. CDR3 region: CASSSTVGLAGGTLLTQYF. As DNA, the CDR3 is TGTGCCAGCAGCTCTACGGTCGGTTTAGCGGGAGGTACCCTCTTGACCCAGTACTTC. The J gene is TRBJ2-5, the V gene TRBV7-8; 10 nucleotides agree with TRBD2. This CDR3 region has 19 residues. The V gene's germline CDR1 is SGHVS and CDR2 FQNEAQ. The V gene end was trimmed by 4 bases and the J gene end by 7 bases; junction bases not matched to a gene: 21.

The chain uses TRBV6-6 and TRBJ1-4; D possibly corresponds to TRBD1 (5 bases). The germline V gene has CDR1 MNHNY and CDR2 SVGAGI (reference sequence). This CDR3 contains 16 residues. Trimming removed 3 bases at V and 2 bases at J, with 13 bases between. CDR3: CASSYGQGWTNEKLFF. The CDR3 DNA reads TGTGCCAGCAGTTATGGGCAGGGCTGGACTAATGAAAAACTGTTTTTT.